What follows are 15 T cell receptor beta chains derived from one specimen sequenced in a study of T-cell reconstitution after alpha-beta-depleted transplantation in children. Unique molecular identifiers were incorporated during preparation of the TCRbeta library. A single record per CDR3 protein comes from TCRdb applying MiXCR to the PCR reads. The data contain about 510,000 distinct CDR3 sequences, roughly 11% of them singletons. The material was PBMCs, mostly from graft donor cells, obtained 180 days after TCRalphabeta/CD19-depleted stem cell transplant. These receptors originate from a female patient aged 2-9 years who had a stem cell transplant for aplastic anemia, so the T cells may come from the graft donor.

The V and J genes are TRBV27 and TRBJ2-7, with D perhaps matching TRBD2 (6 bases). The length of the CDR3 is 17 residues. V was clipped by 5 bases and J by 3 bases, with 23 bases between them. Germline lookup yields CDR1 MNHEY and CDR2 SMNVEV (reference sequence). Written as DNA, the CDR3 is TGTGCCAGCAGTCCTCTTTTAAAGAGCGGGCCAAACTACGAGCAGTACTTC. This sequence encodes CASSPLLKSGPNYEQYF.

Only a few counts were recorded for this clonotype. This chain links TRBV11-2 with TRBJ2-1, with 7 bases matching TRBD1. This CDR3 spans 14 amino acids. Germline values: CDR1 SGHAT, CDR2 FQNNGV. V shed 1 base and J 9 bases; nucleotides not matched to a gene: 6. The CDR3 nucleotides read TGTGCCAGCAGCTTAGTCGAGGGGGCTAGTGAGCAGTTCTTC. Its protein is CASSLVEGASEQFF.

This clonotype was detected only a few times. This chain joins TRBV4-1 and TRBJ2-3; no definite D call. The CDR3 runs to 11 residues. Per the germline V gene, CDR1 is MGHRA and CDR2 is YSYEKL. V lost 8 bases to trimming and J lost 8 bases, with 11 bases between them. The CDR3 nucleotides are TGCGCCAGCTTTGATATAGGTACGCAGTATTTT. Its translation is CASFDIGTQYF.

The sample holds a few counts of this clonotype. The chain couples TRBV3-1 to TRBJ2-7; 7 nucleotides agree with TRBD1. In germline, CDR1 is LGHDT, CDR2 YNNKEL (reference sequence). The CDR3 is 16 residues long. Unmatched junction bases numbered 10, after V lost 2 bases and J lost 3 bases. CDR3: CASSQLPDRFRYEQYF. The CDR3 DNA reads as TGTGCCAGCAGCCAACTCCCGGACAGGTTCCGCTACGAGCAGTACTTC.

This clonotype was observed a handful of times. The chain carries TRBV28 and TRBJ1-1, with D possibly matching TRBD1 (5 bases). Germline CDR1 reads MDHEN; CDR2 reads SYDVKM. Between the trimmed V and J ends, which lost 7 bases and 5 bases, there was a span of 23 bases. The length of the CDR3 is 16 residues. DNA for the CDR3: TGTGCCAGCATTCTCCTAAGTGGGGGTATTAGGACTGAAGCTTTCTTT. Protein sequence: CASILLSGGIRTEAFF. The full variable domain, completed using reference TRBV28 and TRBJ1-1, is DVKVTQSSRYLVKRTGEKVFLECVQDMDHENMFWYRQDPGLGLRLIYFSYDVKMKEKGDIPEGYSVSREKKERFSLILESASTNQTSMYLCASILLSGGIRTEAFFGQGTRLTVV.

The chain couples TRBV11-2 to TRBJ2-5; TRBD1 or TRBD2 may be the D gene (5 bases each). The CDR3 spans 15 residues. V lost 1 base, J lost 5 bases, and 14 bases lay in between. CDR1 is SGHAT, CDR2 FQNNGV, per germline. CDR3 sequence (DNA): TGTGCCAGCAGCTTAGGGACGGGGCCATACGAGACCCAGTACTTC. Its translation is CASSLGTGPYETQYF.

This rearrangement joins TRBV29-1 to TRBJ2-1; 10 positions match TRBD2. V was clipped by 4 bases and J by 8 bases; unmatched bases: 14. The CDR3 spans 16 residues. The germline gives CDR1 SQVTM, CDR2 ANQGSEA. CDR3 region: CSVGPRKREGRDEQFF. The DNA for the CDR3 is TGCAGCGTTGGTCCCCGAAAGCGGGAGGGCAGGGATGAGCAGTTCTTC.

This clonotype was observed at least ten times. This rearrangement joins TRBV28 to TRBJ1-5, with 7 bases aligning to TRBD1. V dropped 3 bases and J dropped 6; count of bases not matched to a gene: 14. The germline V gene encodes CDR1 MDHEN and CDR2 SYDVKM. This CDR3 has 17 amino acids. The CDR3 loop is CASSLNRGPYGAQPQHF. CDR3 in DNA: TGTGCCAGCAGTTTGAACAGGGGTCCCTATGGAGCTCAGCCCCAGCATTTT.

This clonotype has a count of ten or more. The genes are TRBV5-1 and TRBJ2-5, with D perhaps matching TRBD2 (6 bases). V was trimmed by 0 bases and J by 4 bases, leaving 10 bases between them. The CDR3 runs 14 residues. CDR1 and CDR2 from the germline V gene are SGHRS and YFSETQ. CDR3 sequence: CASSLARGGETQYF. The CDR3 nucleotides read TGCGCCAGCAGCTTGGCCCGGGGAGGAGAGACCCAGTACTTC.

This clonotype was seen more than once but under ten times. V usage is TRBV28 and J usage is TRBJ1-1; tentatively, D is TRBD1 (6 bases). This CDR3 has 14 residues. Trimming took off 6 bases at V and 1 base at J, with 12 bases between the two ends. The V gene's germline CDR1 is MDHEN and CDR2 SYDVKM. The CDR3 loop is CASRSRGGNTEAFF. DNA of the CDR3: TGTGCCAGCAGATCCAGGGGCGGGAACACTGAAGCTTTCTTT.

The sample holds a few counts of this clonotype. The chain carries TRBV5-1 and TRBJ1-2; perhaps TRBD1 as D (6 bases). The CDR3 totals 13 residues. V was clipped by 2 bases and J by 4 bases, with 9 bases between them. The germline gives CDR1 SGHRS, CDR2 YFSETQ. The CDR3 DNA is TGCGCCAGCAGCTTCGGACAGCCCTATGGCTACACCTTC. Translated: CASSFGQPYGYTF.

J is TRBJ2-7 and V is TRBV5-6, with a tentative D call TRBD1 (5 bases). V was trimmed by 4 bases and J by 5 bases, leaving 16 bases between them. This CDR3 comprises 14 residues. In germline, CDR1 is SGHDT, CDR2 YYEEEE. The CDR3 region has the DNA TGTGCCAGCAGCCCACCAGGGTTTTCGAACGAGCAGTACGTC. Translating gives CASSPPGFSNEQYV.

This clonotype has more than one count but fewer than ten. The V gene is TRBV6-2 or TRBV6-3, the J gene TRBJ2-2; D gene unclear. The CDR3 totals 13 residues. V lost 2 bases and J 7 bases, leaving 8 bases between the germline ends. Germline loops: CDR1 MNHEY, CDR2 SVGEGT. CDR3 in amino acids: CASSYRRGGELFF. The CDR3 DNA reads TGTGCCAGCAGTTACCGGCGTGGCGGGGAGCTGTTTTTT.

The V and J genes are TRBV20-1 and TRBJ2-7; 8 nucleotides align to TRBD2. CDR3 length: 14 residues. Germline assignment: CDR1 DFQATT and CDR2 SNEGSKA (reference sequence). Losses at the gene ends were 2 bases for V and 0 bases for J; bases not matched to a gene: 3. The CDR3 spells CSARFSGNSYEQYF. For the CDR3, the DNA is TGCAGTGCTAGATTTAGCGGGAACTCCTACGAGCAGTACTTC.

The chain links TRBV5-1 to TRBJ2-3; D not certain. The CDR3 loop spans 15 amino acids. Trimming shortened V by 5 bases and J by 2 bases, and 15 bases separated the two germline ends. Per the germline V gene, CDR1 is SGHRS and CDR2 is YFSETQ. CDR3 nucleotides: TGCGCCAGCAGATCATGGGGTACTAACACAGATACGCAGTATTTT. As protein: CASRSWGTNTDTQYF. Variable domain in full (rest from reference TRBV5-1 and TRBJ2-3): KAGVTQTPRYLIKTRGQQVTLSCSPISGHRSVSWYQQTPGQGLQFLFEYFSETQRNKGNFPGRFSGRQFSNSRSEMNVSTLELGDSALYLCASRSWGTNTDTQYFGPGTRLTVL.